This entry concerns a single TCR beta chain. The data are from a study of blood T cell repertoires in COVID-19. The method was immunoSEQ multiplex PCR; TCRdb's version includes in-frame clones alone and lacks a portion of them. The sample gives a few hundred thousand clones, around 82% of which show up once; around 4.7% is in the top ten. There are 17 residues in the CDR3. V shed 4 bases and J 7 bases; nucleotides not matched to a gene: 13. Germline values: CDR1 SGHAT, CDR2 FQNNGV. The sequenced material came from PBMCs or T cells enriched from blood (not recorded which). J is TRBJ2-5 and V is TRBV11-2, with 12 bases identical to TRBD2. The source is a man aged 25-40 years with acute COVID-19. CDR3 amino acids: CASSSAPTSGGARTQYF. CDR3 coding DNA: TGTGCCAGCAGCTCCGCTCCGACTAGCGGGGGTGCCAGGACCCAGTACTTC.